This TCR beta chain was identified during a study of blood T cell repertoires in COVID-19. The overall study: Material from acute and convalescent COVID-19 was sourced from the United States, Italy and Spain. The cDNA or gDNA used as material had been derived from T cells, B-cell-depleted T cells, or PBMCs.

The J segment lost 5 bases and the V segment lost 5 bases, leaving 9 bases of the junction unmatched. Germline CDR1 GTSNPN, CDR2 SVGIG (reference sequence). The CDR3 is 14 amino acids. Original handling: Amplification from reference gene primers served as the basis for estimated nucleated cell counts. The table came from immunoSEQ multiplex PCR; TCRdb's copy has only in-frame clones and leaves some out. The DNA was the basis for D and trimming; V, J and clone size are from that table. The sample records about 50,000 clones, 85% to 90% being singletons. V and J are TRBV30 and TRBJ2-5; TRBD1 matches 9 bases. This clonotype originated in a human donor in a cohort sampled during active COVID-19. The sequenced sample consisted of peripheral blood. In DNA, the CDR3 is TGTGCCTGGGACCCGACAGGGGGTGAGGAGACCCAGTACTTC. The encoded protein is CAWDPTGGEETQYF.